The 18 T cell receptor beta chains below come from one sample, sequenced in a study of blood T cell repertoires in COVID-19. Sequencing used immunoSEQ multiplex PCR; TCRdb keeps in-frame clones, though not all of them. The sample lists 250,000 to 350,000 clones, approximately 84% occurring once. What was sequenced was peripheral blood. The receptors were sampled from a human donor with COVID-19, enrolled during active disease. The donor label of this sample is uncertain.

The chain couples TRBV5-4 to TRBJ2-7, with 9 bases that match TRBD1. Germline V lookup: CDR1 SGHNT, CDR2 YYREEE (reference sequence). This CDR3 has 15 residues. With 0 bases clipped from V and 1 base from J, the junction kept 2 bases outside the gene matches. The DNA for the CDR3 is TGTGCCAGCAGCTTGGGGGGACAGGGTTCCTACGAGCAGTACTTC. This gives the protein CASSLGGQGSYEQYF. Combining the CDR3 with reference TRBV5-4 and TRBJ2-7 gives the whole variable domain ETGVTQSPTHLIKTRGQQVTLRCSSQSGHNTVSWYQQALGQGPQFIFQYYREEENGRGNFPPRFSGLQFPNYSSELNVNALELDDSALYLCASSLGGQGSYEQYFGPGTRLTVT.

The rearrangement uses TRBV19 and TRBJ2-5; 9 nucleotides line up with TRBD1. Germline CDR1 LNHDA, CDR2 SQIVND (reference sequence). The CDR3 sequence is 13 residues long. V gave up 6 bases and J gave up 5 bases; unmatched junction bases: 4. Written as DNA, the CDR3 is TGTGCCAGTAGCACAGGGGGCCTGGAGACCCAGTACTTC. Its translation: CASSTGGLETQYF.

CDR3 amino acids: CASSLGGTGRGQYF. CDR3 in DNA: TGTGCCAGCAGTTTGGGAGGAACAGGTCGAGGGCAGTACTTC. The chain is built from TRBV28 and TRBJ2-7; a weak D match, TRBD2 (6 bases). Trimming left V 3 bases short and J 9 bases short, with 18 bases between. Germline V CDR1 and CDR2: MDHEN, SYDVKM. The CDR3 loop spans 14 amino acids.

V is TRBV19 and J is TRBJ2-2; 8 bases agree with TRBD1. The CDR3 length is 14 residues. Losses at the gene ends were 6 bases for V and 4 bases for J; bases not matched to a gene: 4. CDR1 LNHDA and CDR2 SQIVND come from the germline V gene (reference sequence). The CDR3 DNA reads TGTGCCAGTAGGCAGGGGGCGGGCACCGGGGAGCTGTTTTTT. Residues: CASRQGAGTGELFF.

DNA of the CDR3: TGTGCCAGCAGCTTGGAGCTCAAGGCAGGTGAAGCTTTCTTT. This sequence encodes CASSLELKAGEAFF. The chain uses TRBV5-4 and TRBJ1-1, with D unresolved. The CDR3 length is 14 residues. Germline V gives CDR1 SGHNT, CDR2 YYREEE (reference sequence). V lost 0 bases and J lost 7, with 13 bases in between.

This chain joins TRBV7-3 and TRBJ1-1, with a tentative D call TRBD1 (6 bases). The ends were cut back, 3 bases at V and 8 bases at J, with 13 bases in the middle. The CDR3 sequence is 13 residues long. The germline gives CDR1 SGHTA, CDR2 FQGTGA. For the CDR3, the DNA is TGTGCCAGCAGCTTTGGGGCCGGGACAGAAGCTTTCTTT. Amino acid sequence: CASSFGAGTEAFF.

This rearrangement joins TRBV19 to TRBJ1-6; 7 positions match TRBD1. This CDR3 contains 15 residues. Losses at the gene ends were 4 bases for V and 9 bases for J; bases not matched to a gene: 9. The V gene's germline CDR1 is LNHDA and CDR2 SQIVND (reference sequence). The CDR3 is CASSTGQAQISPLHF. The DNA for the CDR3 is TGTGCCAGTAGTACTGGACAGGCCCAAATTTCACCCCTCCACTTT.

This chain uses TRBV30 with TRBJ2-5; TRBD2 matches 7 bases. Germline CDR1 reads GTSNPN; CDR2 reads SVGIG (reference sequence). Trimming at V came to 7 bases and at J to 4 bases, leaving 9 bases not matched to a gene. The CDR3 is 13 residues long. The CDR3 bases are TGTGCCTCGCCGCTCTGGGGGGGAGAGACCCAGTACTTC. Its protein product is CASPLWGGETQYF.

This sequence joins TRBV3-1 (or the pseudogene TRBV3-2) and TRBJ2-2; possibly TRBD2 for D (6 bases). V lost 0 bases and J 7 bases, leaving 9 bases between the germline ends. The CDR3 is 14 residues long. Looked up from germline, CDR1 is LGHDT and CDR2 is YNNKEL (reference sequence). The CDR3 is CASSQDPGVGELFF. The DNA for the CDR3 is TGTGCCAGCAGCCAAGATCCGGGGGTCGGGGAGCTGTTTTTT.

V and J are TRBV2 and TRBJ1-5, with TRBD1 matching 9 bases. This CDR3 has 16 residues. With 4 bases clipped from V and 7 bases from J, the junction kept 11 bases outside the gene matches. Germline V CDR1 and CDR2: SNHLY, FYNNEI. The CDR3: CASSAGIGTGSQPQHF. CDR3 nucleotides: TGTGCCAGCAGTGCAGGTATAGGGACAGGGAGCCAGCCCCAGCATTTT.

This sequence joins TRBV27 and TRBJ1-5, with D unclear. Trimming stripped 1 base from V and 0 bases from J, with 16 bases between. The CDR3 has 18 residues. Germline V gene sequence: CDR1 MNHEY, CDR2 SMNVEV (reference sequence). CDR3 DNA sequence: TGTGCCAGCAGTTTATTGGGAGTTGGAACCTATAGCAATCAGCCCCAGCATTTT. Amino acid sequence: CASSLLGVGTYSNQPQHF.

The V call is TRBV5-1, the J call TRBJ2-2; D perhaps matches TRBD1 (5 bases). In germline, CDR1 is SGHRS, CDR2 YFSETQ. This CDR3 region has 14 residues. V dropped 3 bases and J dropped 3 bases, with 9 bases sitting between them. The CDR3: CASSWGGDTGELFF. The CDR3 coding sequence is TGCGCCAGCAGCTGGGGCGGCGACACCGGGGAGCTGTTTTTT.

This clone has just one count. Only one base separates this from a far larger clonotype, so it likely reflects a read error. The chain joins TRBV11-3 to TRBJ1-1; TRBD1 agrees at 7 bases. The CDR3 loop spans 13 amino acids. Trimming at V came to 2 bases and at J to 3 bases, leaving 0 bases not matched to a gene. Germline V gives CDR1 SGHNT, CDR2 YENEEA. CDR3 amino acids: CASSLTGDTEAFF. As DNA, the CDR3 is TGTGCCAGCAGCTTAACAGGGGACACTGAAGCTTTCTTT. Together with reference TRBV11-3 and TRBJ1-1, the CDR3 gives the full variable domain: EAGVVQSPRYKIIEKKQPVAFWCNPISGHNTLYWYLQNLGQGPELLIRYENEEAVDDSQLPKDRFSAERLKGVDSTLKIQPAELGDSAVYLCASSLTGDTEAFFGQGTRLTVV.

This clone was found a few times. The V and J genes are TRBV7-9 and TRBJ2-3; 8 bases match TRBD2. After removal of 1 base from V and 4 bases from J, the junction contained 4 bases not matched to a gene. Germline CDR1 SEHNR, CDR2 FQNEAQ (reference sequence). This CDR3 has 15 amino acids. CDR3 bases: TGTGCCAGCAGCTTAGGAGGGACTAGAGCAGATACGCAGTATTTT. Translation: CASSLGGTRADTQYF.

CDR3 in amino acids: CASSKELRGETQYF. The CDR3 bases are TGTGCCAGCAGTAAAGAACTGCGGGGGGAGACCCAGTACTTC. The V call is TRBV2, the J call TRBJ2-5; 7 bases match TRBD2. Trimming took 5 bases from V and 5 from J; bases not matched to a gene: 8. This CDR3 region has 14 residues. Germline V CDR1 and CDR2: SNHLY, FYNNEI.

The chain links TRBV6-2 or TRBV6-3 to TRBJ1-1; TRBD1 matches at 8 bases. Germline V gives CDR1 MNHEY, CDR2 SVGEGT. The CDR3 consists of 12 residues. V lost 5 bases, J lost 8 bases, and 4 bases stayed unmatched. The CDR3 coding sequence is TGTGCCAGCAGTGACAGGGGATTCGAAGCTTTCTTT. It specifies CASSDRGFEAFF.

The chain combines TRBV19 with TRBJ1-5; TRBD1 matches at 7 bases. The length of the CDR3 is 17 residues. Germline V gene data show CDR1 as LNHDA and CDR2 as SQIVND (reference sequence). Trimming at V came to 4 bases and at J to 0 bases, leaving 9 bases not matched to a gene. CDR3 in amino acids: CASSRSVGQSSNQPQHF. DNA of the CDR3: TGTGCCAGTAGTAGGTCAGTGGGACAGAGTAGCAATCAGCCCCAGCATTTT.

This clone was seen only once. The chain recombines TRBV28 with TRBJ2-5, with 11 bases matching TRBD1. The V segment lost 5 bases and the J segment 4 bases; nucleotides outside the gene matches: 9. The CDR3 loop spans 16 amino acids. Germline lookup yields CDR1 MDHEN and CDR2 SYDVKM. The CDR3 nucleotides read TGTGCCAGCAGTGACCCCGGGACAGGGGGAAGAGAGACCCAGTACTTC. Translated: CASSDPGTGGRETQYF.